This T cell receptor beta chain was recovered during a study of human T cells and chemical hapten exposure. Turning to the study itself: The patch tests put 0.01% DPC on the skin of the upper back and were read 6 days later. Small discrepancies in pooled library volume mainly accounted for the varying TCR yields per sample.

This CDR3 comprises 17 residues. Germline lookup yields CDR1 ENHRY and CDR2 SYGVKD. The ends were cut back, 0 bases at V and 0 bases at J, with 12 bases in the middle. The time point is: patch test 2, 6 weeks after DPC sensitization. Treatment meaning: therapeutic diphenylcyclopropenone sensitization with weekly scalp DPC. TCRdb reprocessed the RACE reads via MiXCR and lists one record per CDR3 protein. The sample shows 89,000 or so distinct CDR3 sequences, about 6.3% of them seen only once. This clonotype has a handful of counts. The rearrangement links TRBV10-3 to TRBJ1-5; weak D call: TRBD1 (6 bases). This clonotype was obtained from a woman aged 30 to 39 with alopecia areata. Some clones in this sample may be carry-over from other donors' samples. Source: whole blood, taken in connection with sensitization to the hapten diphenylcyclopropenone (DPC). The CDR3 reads CAISESTGASSNQPQHF. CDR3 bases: TGTGCCATCAGTGAGTCGACAGGCGCTTCTAGCAATCAGCCCCAGCATTTT.